This T cell receptor beta chain derives from a study of T-cell reconstitution after alpha-beta-depleted transplantation in children. Findings and limits, study-wide: TCRbeta diversity was high at day 60 in some patients (a result of surviving recipient T cells and thymic progenitors).

The CDR3 has 16 residues. Germline CDR1 and CDR2: MNHEY and SVGAGI. Trimming shortened V by 4 bases and J by 0 bases, and 12 bases separated the two germline ends. The library targeted TCRbeta and was prepared with unique molecular identifiers. In TCRdb, the PCR reads were re-called with MiXCR into one record per CDR3 protein. The profile shows around 80,000 distinct CDR3 sequences, less than 20% of them singletons. This clonotype appeared many times. The antigen remains undetermined. This sequence joins TRBV6-5 and TRBJ1-4, with a possible D match to TRBD1 (5 bases). The source of this sequence is a male patient aged 2 to 9 who had a stem cell transplant for acute lymphoblastic leukemia, so the T cells may come from the graft donor. The sample in question was PBMCs, mostly from graft donor cells, obtained 360 days after TCRalphabeta/CD19-depleted stem cell transplant. The CDR3: CASSLARVATNEKLFF. CDR3 bases: TGTGCCAGCAGTTTGGCCAGGGTTGCAACTAATGAAAAACTGTTTTTT.